Each of the 30 T cell receptor beta chains below was sequenced from the same sample in a study of human T cells and chemical hapten exposure. Time point meaning: patch test 2, 6 weeks after DPC sensitization. Treatment reported: therapeutic diphenylcyclopropenone sensitization with weekly scalp DPC. TCRdb re-called the RACE reads with MiXCR, one entry per CDR3 protein. Counted here are about 85,000 distinct CDR3 sequences, under 14% occurring once; the ten biggest clones make up 1.5% to 2%. The sample in question was whole blood, obtained in connection with sensitization to the hapten diphenylcyclopropenone (DPC). Receptors were obtained from a man between 18 and 29 years old with alopecia areata. Some clones in this sample may be carry-over from other donors' samples.

This clonotype was recorded a few times. The chain links TRBV11-2 to TRBJ2-3; 9 bases are shared with TRBD2. J gave up 9 bases and V 2 bases, and 6 bases lay outside the gene matches. CDR3 length equals 14 residues. Germline V gives CDR1 SGHAT, CDR2 FQNNGV. The DNA for the CDR3 is TGTGCCAGCAGCTTAAGCCTAGCGGGACCGACGCAGTATTTT. Translation gives CASSLSLAGPTQYF.

The table lists this clonotype with many counts. The rearrangement links TRBV7-3 to TRBJ1-1; D possibly corresponds to TRBD1 (5 bases). Per germline, CDR1 SGHTA and CDR2 FQGTGA. V was cut by 6 bases and J by 1 base, with 9 bases left in between. The CDR3 runs 13 residues. DNA for the CDR3: TGTGCCAGCAGACCAACAGGGAACACTGAAGCTTTCTTT. Residues: CASRPTGNTEAFF.

In this sample, this clonotype turned up a few times. The J gene is TRBJ2-2, the V gene TRBV4-3; D uncertain. This CDR3 comprises 16 residues. Germline V gene lookup returns CDR1 LGHNA and CDR2 YSLEER. V gave up 0 bases and J gave up 0 bases, with 8 bases separating them. CDR3 amino acids: CASSQDRFSNTGELFF. The CDR3 nucleotides read TGCGCCAGCAGCCAAGACAGATTTTCGAACACCGGGGAGCTGTTTTTT.

In this sample, this clonotype turned up a few times. J is TRBJ1-3 and V is TRBV4-1; no firm D call. This CDR3 has 11 residues. V lost 8 bases and J lost 0, with 2 bases in between. Germline CDR1 reads MGHRA; CDR2 reads YSYEKL. CDR3 loop: CASDSGNTIYF. CDR3 nucleotides: TGCGCCAGCGACTCTGGAAACACCATATATTTT.

This chain links TRBV5-1 with TRBJ2-2; D may be TRBD2 (6 bases). The CDR3 length is 16 residues. V was pared by 4 bases and J by 1 base, with 14 bases between. Germline-derived CDR1 and CDR2 are SGHRS and YFSETQ. The CDR3 DNA is TGCGCCAGCAGCACGGGGGTTCTCGGGAACACCGGGGAGCTGTTTTTT. Its translation is CASSTGVLGNTGELFF.

This clonotype was recorded a few times. The chain employs TRBV5-5 and TRBJ1-2; a weak D match, TRBD1 (6 bases). V lost 4 bases to trimming and J lost 4 bases, with 14 bases between them. CDR3 length: 14 amino acids. CDR1 SGHKS and CDR2 YYEKEE come from the germline V gene (reference sequence). CDR3 residues: CASSPRTELYGYTF. CDR3 DNA sequence: TGTGCCAGCAGCCCGAGGACAGAGCTCTATGGCTACACCTTC.

The J gene is TRBJ1-6, the V gene TRBV7-3; no reliable D call. CDR3 size: 15 residues. Germline CDR1 SGHTA, CDR2 FQGTGA. V lost 4 bases, J lost 7 bases, and 14 bases lay in between. CDR3 loop: CASSSSSIPNSPLHF. CDR3 coding DNA: TGTGCCAGCAGCTCGTCCTCGATCCCGAATTCACCCCTCCACTTT.

This clonotype was picked up many times. The chain links TRBV7-2 to TRBJ2-1; 9 nucleotides align to TRBD2. This CDR3 is 15 amino acids long. Germline V lookup: CDR1 SGHTA, CDR2 FQGNSA. Trimming cost V 1 base and J 3 bases; bases outside gene matches: 1. This chain's CDR3 is CASSLGLAVYNEQFF. CDR3 nucleotides: TGTGCCAGCAGCTTAGGACTAGCGGTCTACAATGAGCAGTTCTTC.

This sequence joins TRBV4-2 and TRBJ1-1; D is perhaps TRBD1 (6 bases). Trimming removed 4 bases from V and 3 bases from J, with 12 bases in between. This CDR3 comprises 14 residues. Germline values: CDR1 LGHNA, CDR2 YNFKEQ. CDR3 sequence: CASSPRGIYTEAFF. As DNA, the CDR3 is TGTGCCAGCAGCCCGAGGGGGATTTACACTGAAGCTTTCTTT.

A note on this clonotype: A clone one base away is much larger, so this may be a read error. This chain joins TRBV11-2 and TRBJ1-6; D is uncertain. Germline lookup yields CDR1 SGHAT and CDR2 FQNNGV. The CDR3 has 12 amino acids. This chain's CDR3 is CVSSPSMSPLHF. CDR3 coding DNA: TGTGTCAGCAGCCCCTCTATGTCACCCCTCCACTTT.

The chain employs TRBV10-3 and TRBJ2-7; the match to TRBD1 covers 9 bases. The CDR3 has 14 residues. Per germline, CDR1 ENHRY and CDR2 SYGVKD. V gave up 6 bases and J gave up 1 base; unmatched junction bases: 4. CDR3 DNA: TGTGCCATCAGGAGGGGACAGGGATCCTACGAGCAGTACTTC. Amino acid sequence: CAIRRGQGSYEQYF.

This clonotype was detected many times. The V call is TRBV24-1, the J call TRBJ1-2, with D uncertain. V lost 11 bases to trimming and J lost 2 bases, with 8 bases between them. Germline-derived CDR1 and CDR2 are KGHDR and SFDVKD. The CDR3 extends over 11 amino acids. CDR3 loop: CASNLNYGYTF. Here the CDR3 DNA reads TGTGCCAGTAACCTGAACTATGGCTACACCTTC.

This chain joins TRBV7-4 and TRBJ1-5; TRBD1 might be the D (6 bases). The CDR3 is made up of 15 amino acids. Trimming removed 8 bases from V and 0 bases from J, with 14 bases in between. Germline V gene data show CDR1 as SGHVT and CDR2 as SQSDAQ. As DNA, the CDR3 is TGTGCCAGCCACGGGGGGCTCTATAGCAATCAGCCCCAGCATTTT. Translated: CASHGGLYSNQPQHF.

The table lists this clonotype with many counts. The chain combines TRBV11-2 with TRBJ2-7, with D possibly matching TRBD1 (6 bases). The CDR3 contains 15 residues. CDR1 and CDR2 (germline): SGHAT, FQNNGV. The V end lost 0 bases, the J end lost 4 bases, and 13 bases lay between the germline ends. The CDR3: CASSLETGHLYEQYF. Here the CDR3 DNA reads TGTGCCAGCAGCTTAGAGACGGGACACTTATACGAGCAGTACTTC.

This clonotype was detected only a few times. The chain has TRBV6-6 and TRBJ2-4; weak D call: TRBD1 (5 bases). Trimming removed 2 bases at V and 0 bases at J, with 8 bases between. The CDR3 has 15 residues. Germline CDR1 is MNHNY and CDR2 is SVGAGI (reference sequence). Here the CDR3 reads CASSYGHAAKNIQYF. The CDR3 DNA reads as TGTGCCAGCAGTTACGGACATGCAGCCAAAAACATTCAGTACTTC.

This chain links TRBV3-1 with TRBJ1-1; D gene ambiguous. Trimming left V 0 bases short and J 4 bases short, with 9 bases between. Per germline, CDR1 LGHDT and CDR2 YNNKEL (reference sequence). The CDR3 sequence is 14 residues long. Here the CDR3 reads CASSQERDSTEAFF. In nucleotides, the CDR3 is TGTGCCAGCAGCCAAGAAAGGGATAGCACTGAAGCTTTCTTT.

There are many counts of this clonotype. The chain employs TRBV11-2 and TRBJ2-5; D is unclear. Germline CDR1 and CDR2: SGHAT and FQNNGV. The CDR3 loop spans 14 amino acids. V lost 3 bases and J lost 2, with 10 bases in between. This chain's CDR3 is CASSFGGIQETQYF. The CDR3, as DNA: TGTGCCAGCAGCTTCGGCGGTATACAAGAGACCCAGTACTTC.

The chain's CDR3 is CASSLPWTHRSPYGYTF. For the CDR3, the DNA is TGTGCCAGCAGCTTACCTTGGACCCATCGTTCCCCCTATGGCTACACCTTC. V and J are TRBV7-3 and TRBJ1-2, with D unresolved. The CDR3 spans 17 residues. The germline gives CDR1 SGHTA, CDR2 FQGTGA. V lost 2 bases, J lost 4 bases, and 20 bases lay in between.

This clonotype was detected many times. This rearrangement joins TRBV27 to TRBJ2-3, with unresolved D. V shed 5 bases and J shed 1 base, with 7 bases lying between them. This CDR3 spans 13 amino acids. Germline CDR1 and CDR2: MNHEY and SMNVEV (reference sequence). The DNA for the CDR3 is TGTGCCAGCAGTGCCGCGGGCACAGATACGCAGTATTTT. It yields the protein CASSAAGTDTQYF.

The rearrangement joins TRBV20-1 to TRBJ1-2; D not certain. There are 13 residues in the CDR3. Germline loops: CDR1 DFQATT, CDR2 SNEGSKA (reference sequence). The ends were cut back, 3 bases at V and 0 bases at J, with 8 bases in the middle. CDR3 bases: TGCAGTGCTAGGGCCGAATCTAACTATGGCTACACCTTC. Protein sequence: CSARAESNYGYTF.

This clonotype was seen a handful of times. The chain recombines TRBV28 with TRBJ2-7; D is perhaps TRBD1 or TRBD2 (5 bases each). Trimming stripped 6 bases from V and 1 base from J, with 7 bases between. CDR3 length: 12 residues. Germline V gene lookup returns CDR1 MDHEN and CDR2 SYDVKM. CDR3 sequence: CASRRGSYEQYF. DNA of the CDR3: TGTGCCAGCAGGAGGGGATCCTACGAGCAGTACTTC.

This clonotype was picked up many times. V is TRBV20-1 and J is TRBJ2-3, with D perhaps matching TRBD1 (5 bases). The CDR3 spans 18 residues. The germline V gene encodes CDR1 DFQATT and CDR2 SNEGSKA (reference sequence). Trimming shortened V by 5 bases and J by 1 base, and 25 bases separated the two germline ends. Written as DNA, the CDR3 is TGCAGTGCTGAGACGAATGAATATTCAGGGTGGGGCACAGATACGCAGTATTTT. Translating it yields CSAETNEYSGWGTDTQYF.

This clonotype was seen only a few times. The V gene is TRBV29-1, the J gene TRBJ1-1; 9 bases agree with TRBD1. V shed 4 bases, J shed 0 bases, and the junction held 0 bases outside the gene matches. Germline CDR1 SQVTM, CDR2 ANQGSEA. The CDR3 covers 13 residues. The CDR3 DNA reads as TGCAGCGTTGGGACAGGGGTGAACACTGAAGCTTTCTTT. Translated: CSVGTGVNTEAFF.

This clonotype came up many times. The chain combines TRBV4-2 with TRBJ2-7; 9 bases fit TRBD2. The V and J ends lost 0 bases and 6 bases, in that order; junction bases with no gene match: 9. The CDR3 has 16 amino acids. Germline V gene data show CDR1 as LGHNA and CDR2 as YNFKEQ. The CDR3 coding sequence is TGTGCCAGCAGCCAAGAAGGCGGGGGGGCGTCAACCGAGCAGTACTTC. Translated, it gives CASSQEGGGASTEQYF.

CDR3 DNA sequence: TGTGCCAGCAGCATGGAGAGGCGGCATTCACCCCTCCACTTT. This gives the protein CASSMERRHSPLHF. V is TRBV7-6 and J is TRBJ1-6; unclear D gene. CDR1 is SGHVS and CDR2 is FNYEAQ in the germline V gene. The CDR3 has 14 amino acids. Trimming removed 5 bases from V and 8 bases from J, with 13 bases in between.

This clonotype was counted between two and nine times. At one of its ends the junction is not consistent with the germline gene, which may arise from a read error. The chain carries TRBV11-2 and TRBJ2-1, with D perhaps given as TRBD1 or TRBD2 (7 bases each). The CDR3 length is 15 residues. Germline lookup yields CDR1 SGHAT and CDR2 FQNNGV. CDR3 nucleotide sequence: TGTGTCAGCGGGAACAGGGGTTTATCCTACAATGAGCAGTTCTTC. Protein sequence: CVSGNRGLSYNEQFF.

In this sample, this clonotype turned up a few times. This chain links TRBV12-3 or TRBV12-4 with TRBJ1-3; D might be TRBD1 (5 bases). CDR3 length equals 15 residues. The V end lost 5 bases, the J end lost 0 bases, and 11 bases lay between the germline ends. The CDR3 DNA sequence: TGTGCCAGCAGTCCGACAGCCAACTCTGGAAACACCATATATTTT. This translates into CASSPTANSGNTIYF.

This clonotype was seen repeatedly, ten times or more. The V and J genes are TRBV6-4 and TRBJ1-6, with 9 nucleotides matching TRBD1. Germline-derived CDR1 and CDR2 are MRHNA and SNTAGT. The length of the CDR3 is 17 residues. The trim removed 3 bases at V and 6 bases at J, leaving 9 bases unmatched. The CDR3: CASSENPGQGVNSPLHF. The CDR3 nucleotides are TGTGCCAGCAGTGAAAACCCGGGACAGGGTGTTAATTCACCCCTCCACTTT.

This clonotype was observed a few times. The V call is TRBV20-1, the J call TRBJ1-1, with a tentative D call TRBD1 (5 bases). CDR1 is DFQATT, CDR2 SNEGSKA, per germline (reference sequence). This CDR3 has 16 residues. The ends were cut back, 0 bases at V and 1 base at J, with 15 bases in the middle. Written as DNA, the CDR3 is TGCAGTGCTAGAGATCCCGGCGGGGGAAGGAACACTGAAGCTTTCTTT. Translating it yields CSARDPGGGRNTEAFF.

The J gene is TRBJ2-1, the V gene TRBV10-1; D remains unclear. Germline values: CDR1 WNHNN, CDR2 SYGVQD (reference sequence). CDR3 length: 13 residues. The V gene lost 6 bases and the J gene lost 4 bases, with 10 bases spanning the gap. The CDR3 nucleotides read TGCGCCAGCAGCCTAAGTGGTTACAATGAGCAGTTCTTC. Its translation is CASSLSGYNEQFF.